The 12 T cell receptor beta chains below all came from one sample that was sequenced in a study of T-cell reconstitution after alpha-beta-depleted transplantation in children. Unique molecular identifiers were incorporated when the TCRbeta library was constructed. TCRdb re-derived calls from the PCR reads in MiXCR, one entry per CDR3 protein. Of about 310,000 distinct CDR3 sequences listed, 20% to 30% are singletons. Material: PBMCs, mostly from graft donor cells, obtained 180 days after TCRalphabeta/CD19-depleted stem cell transplant. These receptors originate from a male patient younger than 18 who had a stem cell transplant for acute lymphoblastic leukemia, so the T cells may come from the graft donor.

V usage is TRBV10-3 and J usage is TRBJ2-7, with 7 nucleotides matching TRBD1. Unmatched junction bases numbered 13, after V lost 3 bases and J lost 5 bases. The CDR3 is 16 residues long. The germline CDR1 and CDR2 sequences are ENHRY and SYGVKD. The chain's CDR3 is CAISDPVRDRLHEQYF. CDR3 DNA: TGTGCCATCAGTGACCCCGTCCGGGACAGATTACACGAGCAGTACTTC.

The chain has TRBV5-1 and TRBJ2-6, with a weak D call TRBD1 (6 bases). CDR3 length: 19 residues. Deletions cut 7 bases from V and 1 base from J, with 24 bases between. The germline V gene encodes CDR1 SGHRS and CDR2 YFSETQ. The CDR3 DNA follows: TGCGCCAGCCGATTCCCCTCTTTGGAACAGGGATCTGGGGCCAACGTCCTGACTTTC. It translates to CASRFPSLEQGSGANVLTF.

J is TRBJ1-5 and V is TRBV5-5; the D is unclear. With 0 bases removed from V and 0 bases from J, the gap between germline ends came to 10 bases. CDR3 length: 16 amino acids. The V gene's germline CDR1 is SGHKS and CDR2 YYEKEE (reference sequence). CDR3 amino acids: CASSLVYGPSNQPQHF. CDR3 bases: TGTGCCAGCAGCTTGGTATACGGTCCTAGCAATCAGCCCCAGCATTTT.

J is TRBJ2-1 and V is TRBV9, with TRBD2 matching 14 bases. V dropped 3 bases and J dropped 2; count of bases not matched to a gene: 7. The CDR3 spans 18 residues. Germline V gene data show CDR1 as SGDLS and CDR2 as YYNGEE. Written as DNA, the CDR3 is TGTGCCAGCAGCGCCGGACTAGCGGGAGGTCCACCCTACAATGAGCAGTTCTTC. Its translation: CASSAGLAGGPPYNEQFF.

This chain links TRBV7-2 with TRBJ2-7, with TRBD2 matching 7 bases. Per germline, CDR1 SGHTA and CDR2 FQGNSA. The ends lost 5 bases at V and 1 base at J; junction bases unmatched: 8. The CDR3 sequence is 15 residues long. The CDR3 coding sequence is TGTGCCAGCAGCCTCAGCGGGACCCAGTCCTACGAGCAGTACTTC. Translating gives CASSLSGTQSYEQYF.

Worth noting for this clonotype: A read error may explain this, as a much larger clone is one base away. The V call is TRBV3-1, the J call TRBJ2-2; D is ambiguous. The CDR3 loop spans 15 amino acids. The germline V gene encodes CDR1 LGHDT and CDR2 YNNKEL (reference sequence). CDR3 coding DNA: TGTGCCAGCTGCCAGAACGGAGTGAACACCGGGGAGCTGTTTTTT. It is translated as CASCQNGVNTGELFF.

V and J are TRBV27 and TRBJ1-2; TRBD1 aligns across 7 bases. Per the germline V gene, CDR1 is MNHEY and CDR2 is SMNVEV (reference sequence). This CDR3 has 14 amino acids. V shed 6 bases, J shed 3 bases, and the junction held 7 bases outside the gene matches. The CDR3 region is CASRGTGAYYGYTF. CDR3 coding DNA: TGTGCCAGCAGGGGAACAGGGGCTTACTATGGCTACACCTTC.

The V gene is TRBV20-1, the J gene TRBJ2-1, with D maybe TRBD1 (8 bases). The CDR3 length is 13 residues. Trimming stripped 6 bases from V and 8 bases from J, with 17 bases between. The germline CDR1 and CDR2 sequences are DFQATT and SNEGSKA (reference sequence). CDR3 coding DNA: TGCAGTGCCCCGGACAGGGAGGGGGATGAGCAGTTCTTC. This sequence encodes CSAPDREGDEQFF.

This clonotype was counted only a few times. The chain employs TRBV5-1 and TRBJ2-7; no firm D call. Germline CDR1 is SGHRS and CDR2 is YFSETQ. Trimming removed 0 bases from V and 2 bases from J, with 9 bases in between. This CDR3 is built from 14 residues. CDR3 protein: CASSLGPSTYEQYF. The CDR3 DNA reads TGCGCCAGCAGCTTGGGACCGAGCACCTACGAGCAGTACTTC.

The chain employs TRBV7-2 and TRBJ2-1; 8 nucleotides align to TRBD1. The J segment lost 12 bases and the V segment lost 4 bases, leaving 8 bases of the junction unmatched. There are 13 residues in the CDR3. Germline V gene lookup returns CDR1 SGHTA and CDR2 FQGNSA. As DNA, the CDR3 is TGTGCCAGCAGCTCCGACAGGGGAGCTGGGCAGTTCTTC. Translating gives CASSSDRGAGQFF.

CDR3 loop: CASSSTSGGTDTQYF. The CDR3 DNA sequence: TGTGCCAGCAGCTCCACTAGCGGGGGGACAGATACGCAGTATTTT. V usage is TRBV7-8 and J usage is TRBJ2-3; 12 bases line up with TRBD2. This CDR3 contains 15 residues. Germline-derived CDR1 and CDR2 are SGHVS and FQNEAQ. V gave up 4 bases and J gave up 3 bases; unmatched junction bases: 2.

This chain's CDR3 is CASSPGLTLWDEQFF. CDR3 bases: TGTGCCAGCAGCCCCGGACTAACTTTGTGGGATGAGCAGTTCTTC. V and J are TRBV28 and TRBJ2-1; tentative D call: TRBD2 (6 bases). The V and J ends lost 6 bases and 8 bases respectively, with 20 bases between them. CDR3 size: 15 residues. CDR1 and CDR2 from the germline V gene are MDHEN and SYDVKM.